One and the same sample provided the 14 T cell receptor beta chains below, sequenced in a study of blood T cell repertoires in COVID-19. Repertoires were generated with immunoSEQ multiplex PCR, while TCRdb's copy carries only in-frame clones and drops some. The sample lists 95,000 to 110,000 clones, about 80% occurring once. Material: peripheral blood. These receptors were taken from a man in his 70s with acute or convalescent COVID-19.

The chain links TRBV5-6 to TRBJ1-6, with a tentative D call TRBD1 (6 bases). Germline CDR1 SGHDT, CDR2 YYEEEE. The CDR3 is 15 residues long. The ends were cut back, 3 bases at V and 10 bases at J, with 17 bases in the middle. The CDR3 DNA is TGTGCCAGCAGCTCCTCCGGGACAATTAACTCACCCCTCCACTTT. Translation gives CASSSSGTINSPLHF.

The chain carries TRBV5-1 and TRBJ1-1; perhaps TRBD1 as D (5 bases). The CDR3 sequence is 13 residues long. CDR1 SGHRS and CDR2 YFSETQ come from the germline V gene. Trimming took off 2 bases at V and 1 base at J, with 6 bases between the two ends. The CDR3 bases are TGCGCCAGCAGCTTTACAGGGAACACTGAAGCTTTCTTT. Translation gives CASSFTGNTEAFF.

A note on this clone: This sample includes further DNA sequences coding for the same CDR3. This rearrangement joins TRBV27 to TRBJ1-2; 8 nucleotides agree with TRBD1. The germline CDR1 and CDR2 sequences are MNHEY and SMNVEV (reference sequence). V was pared by 5 bases and J by 4 bases, with 9 bases of the junction left unmatched. The CDR3 runs to 15 residues. CDR3 amino acids: CASSLGQGGGYGYTF. The CDR3 DNA is TGTGCCAGCAGTCTTGGACAGGGAGGAGGCTATGGCTACACCTTC.

This clone was found a few times. V is TRBV18 and J is TRBJ2-1, with D possibly being TRBD1 (5 bases). Germline V gene lookup returns CDR1 KGHSH and CDR2 LQKENI. The V gene lost 1 base and the J gene lost 0 bases, with 10 bases spanning the gap. The CDR3 runs 16 residues. CDR3 sequence: CASSPLGRNSYNEQFF. The CDR3 DNA follows: TGTGCCAGCTCACCACTGGGGCGGAACTCCTACAATGAGCAGTTCTTC. The full variable domain, with the rest looked up from reference TRBV18 and TRBJ2-1, is NAGVMQNPRHLVRRRGQEARLRCSPMKGHSHVYWYRQLPEEGLKFMVYLQKENIIDESGMPKERFSAEFPKEGPSILRIQQVVRGDSAAYFCASSPLGRNSYNEQFFGPGTRLTVL.

This clone was detected once. The chain has TRBV27 and TRBJ2-1; the match to TRBD2 covers 10 bases. This CDR3 is 19 amino acids long. Trimming at V came to 1 base and at J to 2 bases, leaving 11 bases not matched to a gene. Germline CDR1 reads MNHEY; CDR2 reads SMNVEV (reference sequence). The chain's CDR3 is CASSLFAGGSGGAYNEQFF. In DNA, the CDR3 is TGTGCCAGCAGTTTATTTGCCGGTGGCAGCGGGGGGGCCTACAATGAGCAGTTCTTC.

The chain joins TRBV15 to TRBJ2-7; TRBD1 matches 9 bases. Germline V lookup: CDR1 LNHNV, CDR2 YYDKDF (reference sequence). V lost 4 bases, J lost 4 bases, and 11 bases stayed unmatched. The CDR3 extends over 16 amino acids. The CDR3 region is CATSKNRDRDSYEQYF. DNA of the CDR3: TGTGCCACCAGCAAAAACCGGGACAGGGATTCGTACGAGCAGTACTTC.

The rearrangement uses TRBV3-1 (or the pseudogene TRBV3-2) and TRBJ2-2, with TRBD1 matching 11 bases. The germline V gene encodes CDR1 LGHDT and CDR2 YNNKEL (reference sequence). This CDR3 region has 15 residues. Germline trimming cut 1 base from V and 7 bases from J; bases unmatched to any gene: 2. CDR3 sequence (DNA): TGTGCCAGCAGCCAAGGGACAGGGGGCTACGGGGAGCTGTTTTTT. Protein sequence: CASSQGTGGYGELFF.

A single count supports this clone. The V gene is TRBV2, the J gene TRBJ1-5, with 7 bases matching TRBD1. CDR1 and CDR2 from the germline V gene are SNHLY and FYNNEI. The CDR3 loop spans 15 amino acids. J was trimmed by 2 bases and V by 4 bases; bases with no gene match: 5. DNA for the CDR3: TGTGCCAGCAGTGTAGACAGGGCTGGCAATCAGCCCCAGCATTTT. Its translation: CASSVDRAGNQPQHF. Looking up the rest from reference TRBV2 and TRBJ1-5 gives the full variable domain: EPEVTQTPSHQVTQMGQEVILRCVPISNHLYFYWYRQILGQKVEFLVSFYNNEISEKSEIFDDQFSVERPDGSNFTLKIRSTKLEDSAMYFCASSVDRAGNQPQHFGDGTRLSIL.

The chain combines TRBV18 with TRBJ2-1, with 11 positions matching TRBD2. The trim removed 0 bases at V and 0 bases at J, leaving 1 base unmatched. This CDR3 spans 17 amino acids. Germline CDR1 reads KGHSH; CDR2 reads LQKENI. The DNA for the CDR3 is TGTGCCAGCTCACCACCCGGGACTAGCGGCTCCTACAATGAGCAGTTCTTC. Translation: CASSPPGTSGSYNEQFF.

The rearrangement uses TRBV7-8 and TRBJ2-7, with D hard to call. The CDR3 length is 15 residues. Germline assignment: CDR1 SGHVS and CDR2 FQNEAQ. Trimming shortened V by 1 base and J by 0 bases, and 10 bases separated the two germline ends. CDR3 sequence (DNA): TGTGCCAGCAGCTTAGTACAGAATAGCTCCTACGAGCAGTACTTC. It yields the protein CASSLVQNSSYEQYF.

The gene calls are TRBV13 and TRBJ1-1, with D possibly TRBD1 on 5 matching bases. The length of the CDR3 is 14 residues. V was trimmed by 2 bases and J by 0 bases, leaving 7 bases between them. Per germline, CDR1 PRHDT and CDR2 FYEKMQ (reference sequence). CDR3 nucleotides: TGTGCCAGCAGCTTACTAGGGGTGAACACTGAAGCTTTCTTT. It yields the protein CASSLLGVNTEAFF.

The table lists this clone with a few counts. The V gene is TRBV11-3, the J gene TRBJ2-2; a weak D match, TRBD1 (5 bases). CDR3 length equals 14 residues. V was pared by 6 bases and J by 4 bases, with 12 bases between. Germline V lookup: CDR1 SGHNT, CDR2 YENEEA. The CDR3 region is CASSKTGSTGELFF. The DNA of the CDR3 is TGTGCCAGCAGTAAAACAGGAAGCACCGGGGAGCTGTTTTTT.

CDR3 in amino acids: CASSLSGLAAINNNEQFF. CDR3 nucleotide sequence: TGTGCCAGCAGCTTAAGTGGACTAGCGGCGATCAACAACAATGAGCAGTTCTTC. The chain employs TRBV7-3 and TRBJ2-1, with 10 nucleotides matching TRBD2. The CDR3 is made up of 18 amino acids. The V and J ends lost 1 base and 5 bases, in that order; junction bases with no gene match: 11. From germline, CDR1 is SGHTA and CDR2 FQGTGA.

The chain combines TRBV6-5 with TRBJ1-3; D is perhaps TRBD1 (6 bases). This CDR3 is 15 amino acids long. Trimming pared 6 bases from V and 0 bases from J, leaving 12 bases between. CDR1 is MNHEY and CDR2 is SVGAGI in the germline V gene. The chain's CDR3 is CASRDSGASGNTIYF. The CDR3 DNA reads as TGTGCCAGCAGGGATTCAGGGGCCTCTGGAAACACCATATATTTT.